These 11 T cell receptor beta chains came from one sample sequenced in a study of PD-1 blockade in classical Hodgkin lymphoma. TCRdb's table, derived via immunoSEQ multiplex PCR, lists solely in-frame clones and lacks some. The sample consists of about 3,200 clones, roughly three quarters of them appearing once. The time point denotes: newly diagnosed, previously untreated cHL patient sample. Investigators obtained CD8+ T cells from thawed PBMCs by magnetic negative selection. The sequenced sample was CD8+ T cells from blood. These receptor sequences come from a human donor with classical Hodgkin lymphoma.

The chain recombines TRBV7-3 with TRBJ2-7; D is unclear. This CDR3 has 15 residues. Trimming removed 2 bases at V and 0 bases at J, with 11 bases between. Germline CDR1 is SGHTA and CDR2 is FQGTGA. The CDR3 region is CASSLLAESSYEQYF. CDR3 bases: TGTGCCAGCAGCTTACTTGCTGAGAGCTCCTACGAGCAGTACTTC.

The gene calls are TRBV5-4 and TRBJ1-4; D gene uncertain. V lost 0 bases, J lost 5 bases, and 8 bases lay in between. The germline CDR1 and CDR2 sequences are SGHNT and YYREEE (reference sequence). The CDR3 spans 14 residues. This CDR3 is CASSLEGKNEKLFF. DNA for the CDR3: TGTGCCAGCAGCTTGGAAGGAAAGAATGAAAAACTGTTTTTT.

This clone was seen a few times. The V and J genes are TRBV23-1 and TRBJ1-2, with a weak D call TRBD1 (5 bases). TRBV23-1 is sorted into the ORF group, with uncertain function. V lost 4 bases and J 4 bases, leaving 10 bases between the germline ends. The CDR3 length is 13 residues. CDR3 bases: TGCGCCAGCAGTCGTCCAGGGACCTATGGCTACACCTTC. It codes for CASSRPGTYGYTF.

The V call is TRBV5-1, the J call TRBJ1-1; D possibly corresponds to TRBD1 (5 bases). Germline-derived CDR1 and CDR2 are SGHRS and YFSETQ. V gave up 0 bases and J gave up 2 bases, with 11 bases separating them. The CDR3 length is 15 residues. This CDR3 reads CASSLVGGDNTEAFF. CDR3 DNA sequence: TGCGCCAGCAGCTTGGTAGGAGGGGATAACACTGAAGCTTTCTTT.

This clone rates as large. The chain carries TRBV4-3 and TRBJ2-3; 9 bases are shared with TRBD2. CDR1 LGHNA and CDR2 YSLEER come from the germline V gene. CDR3 length: 15 amino acids. The junction had 5 bases not matched to a gene; V was cut back by 3 bases and J by 4 bases. As DNA, the CDR3 is TGCGCCAGCAGCCATTTAGCGGGAGAGTCAGATACGCAGTATTTT. This codes for CASSHLAGESDTQYF.

Written as DNA, the CDR3 is TGTGCCAGCAGTTTTGTAGGGGTCACCGGGGAGCTGTTTTTT. Translating gives CASSFVGVTGELFF. V gene TRBV27 combines with J gene TRBJ2-2; D perhaps matches TRBD1 (5 bases). V was pared by 3 bases and J by 4 bases, with 9 bases between. This CDR3 region has 14 residues. In germline, CDR1 is MNHEY, CDR2 SMNVEV (reference sequence).

There are a few counts of this clone. The V gene is TRBV10-3, the J gene TRBJ2-3; no clear D. CDR1 is ENHRY and CDR2 is SYGVKD in the germline V gene. The CDR3 is 13 residues long. Trimming removed 4 bases from V and 4 bases from J, with 9 bases in between. The CDR3 bases are TGTGCCATCAGTGCAGTGTCCGCAGATACGCAGTATTTT. Translated, it gives CAISAVSADTQYF.

V is TRBV7-9 and J is TRBJ2-5; D possibly corresponds to TRBD1 (7 bases). Between the trimmed V and J ends, which lost 1 base and 5 bases, there was a span of 20 bases. Germline lookup yields CDR1 SEHNR and CDR2 FQNEAQ (reference sequence). The length of the CDR3 is 17 residues. The CDR3 sequence is CASSLDPPGGFGETQYF. In nucleotides, the CDR3 is TGTGCCAGCAGCTTAGATCCGCCAGGGGGGTTTGGGGAGACCCAGTACTTC. The whole variable domain, remainder taken from reference TRBV7-9 and TRBJ2-5, is DTGVSQNPRHKITKRGQNVTFRCDPISEHNRLYWYRQTLGQGPEFLTYFQNEAQLEKSRLLSDRFSAERPKGSFSTLEIQRTEQGDSAMYLCASSLDPPGGFGETQYFGPGTRLLVL.

The rearrangement links TRBV30 to TRBJ2-7, with TRBD1 as a possible D gene (5 bases). The CDR3 loop spans 19 amino acids. The germline CDR1 and CDR2 sequences are GTSNPN and SVGIG (reference sequence). V lost 0 bases, J lost 4 bases, and 28 bases lay in between. The CDR3, as DNA: TGTGCCTGGAGTGTTATCCTGGGGCCCCCTCAGCCGAACCCTTACGAGCAGTACTTC. It codes for CAWSVILGPPQPNPYEQYF.

The rearrangement links TRBV7-2 to TRBJ2-4; 8 positions match TRBD2. The ends lost 1 base at V and 2 bases at J; junction bases unmatched: 13. Germline V gene lookup returns CDR1 SGHTA and CDR2 FQGNSA. The CDR3 runs 19 residues. As DNA, the CDR3 is TGTGCCAGCAGCTTAGATTTTGTCGGGAGGGCCGGGACCAAAAACATTCAGTACTTC. Protein product: CASSLDFVGRAGTKNIQYF. Filled out from reference TRBV7-2 and TRBJ2-4, the complete variable domain reads GAGVSQSPSNKVTEKGKDVELRCDPISGHTALYWYRQSLGQGLEFLIYFQGNSAPDKSGLPSDRFSAERTGGSVSTLTIQRTQQEDSAVYLCASSLDFVGRAGTKNIQYFGAGTRLSVL.

The V call is TRBV7-2, the J call TRBJ2-1; D is undetermined. Trimming removed 5 bases from V and 0 bases from J, with 11 bases in between. The V gene's germline CDR1 is SGHTA and CDR2 FQGNSA. The CDR3 runs to 15 residues. CDR3: CASSPDLSSYNEQFF. CDR3 nucleotide sequence: TGTGCCAGCAGCCCGGACCTGAGCTCCTACAATGAGCAGTTCTTC.